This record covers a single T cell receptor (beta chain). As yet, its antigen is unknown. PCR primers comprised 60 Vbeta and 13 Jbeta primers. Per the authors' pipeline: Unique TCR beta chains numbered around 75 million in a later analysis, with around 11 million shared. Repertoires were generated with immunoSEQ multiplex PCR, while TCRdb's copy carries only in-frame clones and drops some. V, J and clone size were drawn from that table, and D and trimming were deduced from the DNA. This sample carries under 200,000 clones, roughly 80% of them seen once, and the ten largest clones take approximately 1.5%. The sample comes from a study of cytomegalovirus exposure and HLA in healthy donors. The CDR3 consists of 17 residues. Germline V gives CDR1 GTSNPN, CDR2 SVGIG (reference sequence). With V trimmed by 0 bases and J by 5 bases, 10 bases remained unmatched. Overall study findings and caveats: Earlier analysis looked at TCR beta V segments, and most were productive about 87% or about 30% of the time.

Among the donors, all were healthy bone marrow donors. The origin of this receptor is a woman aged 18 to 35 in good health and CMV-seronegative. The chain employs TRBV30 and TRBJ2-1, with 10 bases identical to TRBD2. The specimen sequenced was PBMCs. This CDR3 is CAWSVGGPGLANNEQFF. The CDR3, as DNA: TGTGCCTGGAGTGTTGGGGGACCGGGACTAGCGAACAATGAGCAGTTCTTC.